One T cell receptor (beta chain) is described in this entry. Its cognate antigen has yet to be identified. No much larger clonotype is one base removed from it; base qualities were not supplied. CDR1 and CDR2 are read off the germline V gene as SNHLY and FYNNEI. The CDR3 numbers 18 residues from cysteine through phenylalanine. The DNA shown is the 54-base CDR3, in frame from base 1. Unmatched junction bases come to 14, with V trimmed by 6 bases and J by 4 bases. This entry is derived from a study of human T cells and chemical hapten exposure (dated by TCRdb to about 2021). In terms of the full investigation: For sensitization, 2% DPC in acetone was applied to an approximately 2 cm by approximately 2 cm area of upper inner arm skin. Patients additionally received weekly therapeutic DPC doses to the scalp throughout the approximately 22-week study period. Patch testing on the upper back used Finn chambers containing 0.01% DPC, with scoring done after 6 days according to International Contact Dermatitis Research Group standards. Alopecia areata with under or over 50% scalp involvement, alopecia totalis and alopecia universalis were represented in the patient cohort, which was mostly female. Libraries were pooled for sequencing, and per-sample TCR yields varied mainly because of small differences in library volumes within the pool. This study followed changes in the peripheral blood TCR repertoire in vivo during primary and secondary sensitization of alopecia patients to the hapten diphenylcyclopropenone (DPC). Blood samples were taken from patients before sensitization (week 0) and then at 2, 6 and about 24 weeks after DPC sensitization. Roughly 30 alopecia patients gave blood for TCR sequencing at one to four time points (pre-sensitization, 2, 6 and 24 weeks). Overall study outcomes, separate from this receptor: Significantly more large CDR3 similarity clusters were formed by expanded TCRs than by pre-sensitization or healthy control sets, consistent with antigen-driven responses. Patch test score was positively correlated with the number of PT1 expanded TCRs, with significance at thresholds 8, 16 and 32 but not at 4. Alopecia, a presumed autoimmune disease, was present in all patients, so the immune response of the patients might differ from that of healthy individuals. After repeated subsampling, the strength of the expansion versus patch-test correlation and the threshold at which it became significant changed. DPC sensitization did not change how many TCRs were above 1 in 1000 frequency, and no evidence was found of alterations in global repertoire structure.

The time point label for this specimen denotes: pre-sensitization, week 0. Sample treatment or condition, as interpreted from the label and publication: therapeutic diphenylcyclopropenone sensitization with weekly scalp DPC. Blood at each patch-test visit was drawn before the patch test was applied. Patients were eligible if aged 18 to 70, diagnosed with alopecia and judged suitable for DPC therapy, and pregnant patients were excluded. Unfractionated whole blood was collected in Tempus Blood RNA tubes, and total RNA was extracted from that blood. Preparation of the library involved RACE. Sequencing was performed on a NextSeq 500. During library preparation, unique molecular identifiers were attached to individual cDNA molecules so that TCRs could be counted in a quantitative, reproducible way. Both TCR alpha and TCR beta chains were sequenced from each blood RNA sample. In the authors' own workflow: The median number of TCRs per sample was some 100,000, ranging from roughly 23,224 to 700,000. The Decombinator software suite was used to annotate the V, J and CDR3 of the TCR reads. For the PS versus PT1 abundance plots, all samples were subsampled to the same number of TCRs (28,000). Expanded TCRs were defined as absent before sensitization and observed at least eight times at the 2-week time point. TCRdb reworked the public reads: Q25 trimming with fastp, MiXCR clone assembly, productive beta chains retained. All rows with the same CDR3 protein become a single entry with the most common DNA and genes. The V and J calls shown here were made by TCRdb, not taken from the authors' results. In this sample the table shows around 330,000 distinct CDR3 sequences, over 5% of which occur a single time. Of the sample, approximately 8.2% is held by the ten largest clones.

The material sequenced was whole blood, taken in connection with sensitization to the hapten diphenylcyclopropenone (DPC). Here the chain combines TRBV2 and TRBJ2-5; the junction holds 13 bases that match TRBD2. The TCR originated in a woman aged 18-35 years with alopecia areata. Some clones in this sample may be carry-over from other donors' samples. The bases are TGTGCCAGCAGCGAGGTACTAGCGGGGGGGCTCGTTCCAGAGACCCAGTACTTC. Its protein product is CASSEVLAGGLVPETQYF.